These 22 T cell receptor beta chains were sequenced from one sample in a study of blood T cell repertoires in COVID-19. Sequencing used immunoSEQ multiplex PCR; TCRdb keeps in-frame clones, though not all of them. The data show over 120,000 clones, 65% to 80% seen once. Sample: peripheral blood. The receptors here all came from an older woman with acute or convalescent COVID-19.

The chain employs TRBV7-9 and TRBJ1-2, with 7 bases aligning to TRBD1. CDR3 length: 13 residues. Trimming cost V 1 base and J 8 bases; bases outside gene matches: 4. CDR1 is SEHNR and CDR2 is FQNEAQ in the germline V gene (reference sequence). The CDR3 loop reads CASSLGQGEGYTF. The CDR3 coding sequence is TGTGCCAGCAGCTTAGGACAGGGAGAGGGCTACACCTTC.

V gene TRBV29-1 combines with J gene TRBJ2-7; a weak D match, TRBD2 (6 bases). Between the trimmed V and J ends, which lost 4 bases and 5 bases, there was a span of 12 bases. The CDR3 extends over 12 amino acids. Germline V gene data show CDR1 as SQVTM and CDR2 as ANQGSEA. In DNA, the CDR3 is TGCAGCGTTGCGGGGGAGGTTGACGAGCAGTACTTC. Amino acid sequence: CSVAGEVDEQYF.

This clone was seen once. Distinct nucleotide sequences in the sample also encode this CDR3. The chain joins TRBV18 to TRBJ1-5, with D possibly TRBD1 on 5 matching bases. This CDR3 region has 14 residues. The germline V gene has CDR1 KGHSH and CDR2 LQKENI. V lost 3 bases, J lost 2 bases, and 8 bases lay in between. CDR3 residues: CASSPQGGNQPQHF. CDR3 coding DNA: TGTGCCAGCTCACCGCAGGGTGGCAATCAGCCCCAGCATTTT. Based on the CDR3 plus reference TRBV18 and TRBJ1-5, the full variable domain is NAGVMQNPRHLVRRRGQEARLRCSPMKGHSHVYWYRQLPEEGLKFMVYLQKENIIDESGMPKERFSAEFPKEGPSILRIQQVVRGDSAAYFCASSPQGGNQPQHFGDGTRLSIL.

This sequence joins TRBV6-2 or TRBV6-3 and TRBJ2-7; D is possibly TRBD2 (5 bases). Trimming removed 7 bases from V and 3 bases from J, with 16 bases in between. Germline CDR1 reads MNHEY; CDR2 reads SVGEGT. This CDR3 contains 14 residues. CDR3 sequence reads: CASTPGRTVYEQYF. CDR3 in DNA: TGTGCCAGCACCCCCGGTAGGACTGTCTACGAGCAGTACTTC.

This chain connects TRBV14 to TRBJ2-1; possible D gene TRBD2, 6 bases. Deletions cut 4 bases from V and 2 bases from J, with 9 bases between. CDR3 size: 14 residues. Germline V gene sequence: CDR1 SGHDN, CDR2 FVKESK. The CDR3 bases are TGTGCCAGCAGCCGGGACTCAACCTACAATGAGCAGTTCTTC. This translates into CASSRDSTYNEQFF.

This chain uses TRBV5-1 with TRBJ1-1; D unclear. This CDR3 is built from 13 residues. Germline assignment: CDR1 SGHRS and CDR2 YFSETQ. Between the trimmed V and J ends, which lost 4 bases and 3 bases, there was a span of 10 bases. This CDR3 reads CASSTPRHTEAFF. CDR3 coding DNA: TGCGCCAGCAGCACCCCGCGGCACACTGAAGCTTTCTTT.

This clone came up once. The gene calls are TRBV13 and TRBJ2-7; D might be TRBD2 (6 bases). The CDR3 length is 15 residues. The V and J ends lost 2 bases and 5 bases respectively, with 16 bases between them. From germline, CDR1 is PRHDT and CDR2 FYEKMQ (reference sequence). The CDR3 is CASSLYGGSRHEQYF. The CDR3 DNA reads as TGTGCCAGCAGCTTATATGGGGGGAGTAGGCACGAGCAGTACTTC.

This clone appeared once. The rearrangement uses TRBV5-1 and TRBJ1-3; maybe TRBD1 (5 bases). The length of the CDR3 is 15 residues. V was clipped by 1 base and J by 1 base, with 9 bases between them. CDR1 and CDR2 from the germline V gene are SGHRS and YFSETQ. The CDR3 region is CASSLRAGSGNTIYF. In nucleotides, the CDR3 is TGCGCCAGCAGCTTGCGGGCAGGGTCTGGAAACACCATATATTTT.

The sample holds a few counts of this clone. The chain couples TRBV30 to TRBJ1-2; 9 nucleotides align to TRBD1. The CDR3 consists of 14 residues. J lost 2 bases, V lost 3 bases, and 4 bases had no gene match. Per the germline V gene, CDR1 is GTSNPN and CDR2 is SVGIG (reference sequence). CDR3: CAWSADRGNYGYTF. The CDR3 bases are TGTGCCTGGAGCGCGGACAGGGGCAACTATGGCTACACCTTC.

A single count supports this clone. CDR3 region: CASSLLQGRTEAFF. As DNA, the CDR3 is TGTGCCAGCAGTTTATTGCAGGGGCGGACTGAAGCTTTCTTT. The rearrangement uses TRBV27 and TRBJ1-1, with D tentatively TRBD1 (6 bases). Germline CDR1 MNHEY, CDR2 SMNVEV (reference sequence). Trimming pared 1 base from V and 5 bases from J, leaving 11 bases between. The CDR3 is made up of 14 amino acids.

The V and J genes are TRBV10-3 and TRBJ1-3; D is undetermined. Between the trimmed V and J ends, which lost 8 bases and 0 bases, there was a span of 14 bases. This CDR3 contains 15 residues. Germline V gene lookup returns CDR1 ENHRY and CDR2 SYGVKD. CDR3 sequence: CAIGSENLSGNTIYF. The CDR3 region has the DNA TGTGCCATCGGTTCGGAGAACCTCTCTGGAAACACCATATATTTT.

V gene TRBV10-2 combines with J gene TRBJ1-3; D might be TRBD1 (5 bases). V was clipped by 5 bases and J by 6 bases, with 26 bases between them. Per the germline V gene, CDR1 is WSHSY and CDR2 is SAAADI. The CDR3 consists of 18 residues. The CDR3 here is CASSPLKGLEPESNTIYF. Here the CDR3 DNA reads TGCGCCAGCAGTCCCTTGAAGGGGTTGGAACCCGAGTCAAACACCATATATTTT.

CDR3 DNA sequence: TGTGCCAGCAGCTTCCAGGGGGCACGAGATACGCAGTATTTT. The encoded protein is CASSFQGARDTQYF. The chain combines TRBV11-2 with TRBJ2-3; 8 bases match TRBD1. This CDR3 is 14 amino acids long. The V and J ends lost 3 bases and 5 bases, in that order; junction bases with no gene match: 4. Germline assignment: CDR1 SGHAT and CDR2 FQNNGV. Supplemented by reference TRBV11-2 and TRBJ2-3, the full variable domain reads EAGVAQSPRYKIIEKRQSVAFWCNPISGHATLYWYQQILGQGPKLLIQFQNNGVVDDSQLPKDRFSAERLKGVDSTLKIQPAKLEDSAVYLCASSFQGARDTQYFGPGTRLTVL.

This rearrangement joins TRBV7-8 to TRBJ1-3; D ambiguous. This CDR3 is built from 17 residues. The V end was cut by 5 bases, the J end by 0 bases, with 17 bases between. Germline CDR1 SGHVS, CDR2 FQNEAQ. CDR3 DNA sequence: TGTGCCAGCAGCCCCATTAGCGGACGGAGCTCTGGAAACACCATATATTTT. Encoded protein: CASSPISGRSSGNTIYF.

The gene calls are TRBV5-1 and TRBJ2-2, with 14 bases that match TRBD2. V was clipped by 0 bases and J by 4 bases; unmatched bases: 11. Germline V gene data show CDR1 as SGHRS and CDR2 as YFSETQ. The CDR3 totals 20 residues. The CDR3 loop reads CASSLVTSGRALRGTGELFF. In nucleotides, the CDR3 is TGCGCCAGCAGCTTGGTGACTAGCGGGAGGGCCTTGCGTGGCACCGGGGAGCTGTTTTTT.

The chain recombines TRBV4-1 with TRBJ2-1; 10 bases map to TRBD1. J was trimmed by 7 bases and V by 3 bases; bases with no gene match: 9. The CDR3 is 16 residues long. Germline V gives CDR1 MGHRA, CDR2 YSYEKL. The CDR3 DNA follows: TGCGCCAGCAGCCAGGAGACAGGGGGCTTCTTGAATGAGCAGTTCTTC. Protein product: CASSQETGGFLNEQFF.

The CDR3 loop is CSASVQTNTEAFF. CDR3 in DNA: TGCAGTGCTAGTGTGCAGACTAACACTGAAGCTTTCTTT. V usage is TRBV20-1 and J usage is TRBJ1-1; D remains ambiguous. The CDR3 covers 13 residues. CDR1 is DFQATT and CDR2 is SNEGSKA in the germline V gene (reference sequence). Deletions cut 3 bases from V and 2 bases from J, with 10 bases between.

The V gene is TRBV30, the J gene TRBJ2-7, with unresolved D. The ends were cut back, 4 bases at V and 2 bases at J, with 9 bases in the middle. Germline V gives CDR1 GTSNPN, CDR2 SVGIG (reference sequence). The CDR3 spans 12 residues. CDR3 sequence (DNA): TGTGCCTGGAAACTCTTAACCTACGAGCAGTACTTC. Protein: CAWKLLTYEQYF.

This clone was picked up a small number of times. V and J are TRBV6-5 and TRBJ2-1; TRBD2 agrees at 7 bases. Germline V CDR1 and CDR2: MNHEY, SVGAGI. The V gene end was trimmed by 2 bases and the J gene end by 15 bases; junction bases not matched to a gene: 19. The CDR3 extends over 16 amino acids. CDR3 protein: CASSYALLAERLMLFF. CDR3 DNA sequence: TGTGCCAGCAGTTACGCGTTGCTAGCGGAGAGACTGATGTTGTTCTTC.

In nucleotides, the CDR3 is TGTGCCAGCAGCTTGTTAGCGGGAGGGGGAGAGCAGTACTTC. It specifies CASSLLAGGGEQYF. The V gene is TRBV11-2, the J gene TRBJ2-7, with 11 bases aligning to TRBD2. V was pared by 3 bases and J by 7 bases, with 5 bases of the junction left unmatched. CDR3 length: 14 amino acids. CDR1 and CDR2 from the germline V gene are SGHAT and FQNNGV.

This clone occurred once. The chain uses TRBV6-5 and TRBJ1-2; D might be TRBD1 (6 bases). Germline CDR1 reads MNHEY; CDR2 reads SVGAGI. The CDR3 consists of 14 residues. Trimming cost V 6 bases and J 8 bases, with 19 bases left between them. This CDR3 reads CASSFGGPGQGYTF. The CDR3 coding sequence is TGTGCCAGCAGCTTCGGCGGACCCGGACAGGGCTACACCTTC.

The CDR3 is CAISEEGDYEQYF. The CDR3 DNA is TGTGCCATCAGTGAAGAAGGGGACTACGAGCAGTACTTC. The chain is built from TRBV10-3 and TRBJ2-7, with D possibly being TRBD1 (5 bases). V lost 3 bases and J 3 bases, leaving 9 bases between the germline ends. The CDR3 spans 13 residues. In germline, CDR1 is ENHRY, CDR2 SYGVKD.